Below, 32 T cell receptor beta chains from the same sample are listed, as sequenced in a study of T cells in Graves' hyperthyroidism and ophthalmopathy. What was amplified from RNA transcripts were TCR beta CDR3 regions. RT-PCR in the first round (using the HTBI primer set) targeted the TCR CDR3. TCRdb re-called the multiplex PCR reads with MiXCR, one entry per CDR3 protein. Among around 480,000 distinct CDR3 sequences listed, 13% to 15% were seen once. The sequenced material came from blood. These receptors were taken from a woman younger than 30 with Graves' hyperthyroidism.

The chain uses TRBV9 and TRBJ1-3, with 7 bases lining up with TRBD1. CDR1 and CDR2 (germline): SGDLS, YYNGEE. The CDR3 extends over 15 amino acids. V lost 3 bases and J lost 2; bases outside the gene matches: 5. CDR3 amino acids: CASSATGQPGNTIYF. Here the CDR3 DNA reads TGTGCCAGCAGCGCCACGGGACAGCCTGGAAACACCATATATTTT.

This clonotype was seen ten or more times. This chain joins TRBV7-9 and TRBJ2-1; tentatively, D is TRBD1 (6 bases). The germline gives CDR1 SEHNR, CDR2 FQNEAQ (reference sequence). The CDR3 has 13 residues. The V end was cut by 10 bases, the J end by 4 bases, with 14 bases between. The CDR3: CATTTGPYNEQFF. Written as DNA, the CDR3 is TGTGCCACGACCACAGGGCCGTACAATGAGCAGTTCTTC.

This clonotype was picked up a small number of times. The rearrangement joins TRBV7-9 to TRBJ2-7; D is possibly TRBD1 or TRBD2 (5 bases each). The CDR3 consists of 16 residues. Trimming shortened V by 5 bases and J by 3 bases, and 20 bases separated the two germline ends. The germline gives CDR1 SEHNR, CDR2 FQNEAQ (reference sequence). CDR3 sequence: CASSPPEGWDRYEQYF. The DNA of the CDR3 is TGTGCCAGCAGCCCACCGGAAGGCTGGGACCGCTACGAGCAGTACTTC.

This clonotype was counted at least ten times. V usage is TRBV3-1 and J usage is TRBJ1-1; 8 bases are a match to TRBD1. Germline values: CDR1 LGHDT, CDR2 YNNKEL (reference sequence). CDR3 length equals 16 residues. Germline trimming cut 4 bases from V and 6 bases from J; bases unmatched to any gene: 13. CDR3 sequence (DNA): TGTGCCAGCAGCCCCAAGGCTGGACAGGGTAGGCCTGAAGCTTTCTTT. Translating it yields CASSPKAGQGRPEAFF. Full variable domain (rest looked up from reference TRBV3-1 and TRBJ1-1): DTAVSQTPKYLVTQMGNDKSIKCEQNLGHDTMYWYKQDSKKFLKIMFSYNNKELIINETVPNRFSPKSPDKAHLNLHINSLELGDSAVYFCASSPKAGQGRPEAFFGQGTRLTVV.

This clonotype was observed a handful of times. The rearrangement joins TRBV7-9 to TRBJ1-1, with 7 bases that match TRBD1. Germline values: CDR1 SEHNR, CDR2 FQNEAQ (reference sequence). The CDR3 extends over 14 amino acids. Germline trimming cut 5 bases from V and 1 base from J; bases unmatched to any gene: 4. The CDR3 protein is CASSRQGENTEAFF. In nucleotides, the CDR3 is TGTGCCAGCAGCAGACAGGGAGAGAACACTGAAGCTTTCTTT.

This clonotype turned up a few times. The CDR3 DNA reads as TGCAGTGCTAGAGGGCCTAGCGGGCTACAAATCTCCTACAATGAGCAGTTCTTC. Its protein is CSARGPSGLQISYNEQFF. The chain is built from TRBV20-1 and TRBJ2-1, with 8 bases lining up with TRBD2. Germline CDR1 DFQATT, CDR2 SNEGSKA (reference sequence). Trimming removed 1 base from V and 0 bases from J; junction bases left unmatched: 11. CDR3 length: 18 amino acids.

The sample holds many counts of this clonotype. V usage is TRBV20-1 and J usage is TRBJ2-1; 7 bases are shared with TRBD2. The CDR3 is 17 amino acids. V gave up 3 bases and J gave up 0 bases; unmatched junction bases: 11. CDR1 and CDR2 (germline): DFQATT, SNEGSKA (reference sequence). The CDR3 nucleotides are TGCAGTGCTAGGGTTGGGCTAGCGGTGAGCTCCTACAATGAGCAGTTCTTC. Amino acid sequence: CSARVGLAVSSYNEQFF.

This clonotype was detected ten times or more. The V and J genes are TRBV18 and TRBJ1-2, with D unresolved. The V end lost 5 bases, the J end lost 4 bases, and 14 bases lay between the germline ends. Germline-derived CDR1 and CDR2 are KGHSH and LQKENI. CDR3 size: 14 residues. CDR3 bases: TGTGCCAGCTCATCAAGGGAGGGAGGCTATGGCTACACCTTC. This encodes CASSSREGGYGYTF.

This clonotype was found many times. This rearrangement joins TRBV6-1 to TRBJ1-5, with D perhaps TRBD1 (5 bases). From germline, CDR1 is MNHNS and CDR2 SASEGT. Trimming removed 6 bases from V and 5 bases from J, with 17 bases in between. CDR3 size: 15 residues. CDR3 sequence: CASSLRRGTDQPQHF. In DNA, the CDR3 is TGTGCCAGCAGCCTCAGGAGGGGTACCGATCAGCCCCAGCATTTT.

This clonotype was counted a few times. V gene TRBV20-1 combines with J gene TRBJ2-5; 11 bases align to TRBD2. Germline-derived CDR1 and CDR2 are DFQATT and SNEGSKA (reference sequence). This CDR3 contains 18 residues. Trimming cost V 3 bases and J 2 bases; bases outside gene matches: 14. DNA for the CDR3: TGCAGTGCTAGGCTCGGAGCTCGTGGACTAGCGGGTCAAGAGACCCAGTACTTC. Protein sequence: CSARLGARGLAGQETQYF.

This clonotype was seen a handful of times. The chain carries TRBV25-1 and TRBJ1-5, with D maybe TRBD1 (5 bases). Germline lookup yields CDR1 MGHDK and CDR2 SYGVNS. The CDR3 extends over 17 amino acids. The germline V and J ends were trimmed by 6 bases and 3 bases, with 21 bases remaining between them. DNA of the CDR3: TGTGCCAGCAGCCCGGGTTGGGGGGGGTCCCACAATCAGCCCCAGCATTTT. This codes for CASSPGWGGSHNQPQHF.

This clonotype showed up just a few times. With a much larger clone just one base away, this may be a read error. CDR3 amino acids: CATENRGHETQYF. CDR3 DNA: TGTGCCACCGAGAACAGGGGGCATGAGACCCAGTACTTC. This chain uses TRBV2 with TRBJ2-5; the match to TRBD1 covers 9 bases. With V trimmed by 10 bases and J by 5 bases, 8 bases remained unmatched. There are 13 residues in the CDR3. The germline V gene encodes CDR1 SNHLY and CDR2 FYNNEI.

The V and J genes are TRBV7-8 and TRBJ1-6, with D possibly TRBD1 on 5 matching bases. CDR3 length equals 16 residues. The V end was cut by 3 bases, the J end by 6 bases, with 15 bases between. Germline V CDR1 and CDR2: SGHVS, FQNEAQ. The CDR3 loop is CASSFRPLGGNSPLHF. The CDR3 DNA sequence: TGTGCCAGCAGCTTTAGGCCCCTGGGGGGTAATTCACCCCTCCACTTT.

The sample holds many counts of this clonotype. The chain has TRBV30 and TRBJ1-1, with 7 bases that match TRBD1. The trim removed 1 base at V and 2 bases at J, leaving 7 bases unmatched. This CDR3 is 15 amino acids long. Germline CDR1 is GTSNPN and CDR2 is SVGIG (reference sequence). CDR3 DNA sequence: TGTGCCTGGAGTGCCAGGGGGGCCCTAAACACTGAAGCTTTCTTT. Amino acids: CAWSARGALNTEAFF. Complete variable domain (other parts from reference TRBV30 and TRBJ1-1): SQTIHQWPATLVQPVGSPLSLECTVEGTSNPNLYWYRQAAGRGLQLLFYSVGIGQISSEVPQNLSASRPQDRQFILSSKKLLLSDSGFYLCAWSARGALNTEAFFGQGTRLTVV.

CDR3 coding DNA: TGTGCCTGGGAGGGCCTTGGGACAGGGACCACCGGGGAGCTGTTTTTT. As protein: CAWEGLGTGTTGELFF. The rearrangement links TRBV30 to TRBJ2-2; 9 bases match TRBD1. Germline-derived CDR1 and CDR2 are GTSNPN and SVGIG (reference sequence). The CDR3 loop spans 16 amino acids. With 5 bases clipped from V and 4 bases from J, the junction kept 11 bases outside the gene matches.

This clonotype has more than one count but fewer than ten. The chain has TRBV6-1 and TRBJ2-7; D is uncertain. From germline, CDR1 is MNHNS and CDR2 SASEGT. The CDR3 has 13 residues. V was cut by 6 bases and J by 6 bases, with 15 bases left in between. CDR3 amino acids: CASRAGPPGEQYV. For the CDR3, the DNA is TGTGCCAGCAGGGCCGGGCCCCCGGGCGAGCAGTACGTC.

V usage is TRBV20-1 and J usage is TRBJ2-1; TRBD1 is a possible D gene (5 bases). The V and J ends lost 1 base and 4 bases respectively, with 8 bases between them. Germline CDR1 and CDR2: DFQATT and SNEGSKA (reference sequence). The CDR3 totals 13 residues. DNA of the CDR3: TGCAGTGCTAGAGGGGGCCAGTACAATGAGCAGTTCTTC. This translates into CSARGGQYNEQFF.

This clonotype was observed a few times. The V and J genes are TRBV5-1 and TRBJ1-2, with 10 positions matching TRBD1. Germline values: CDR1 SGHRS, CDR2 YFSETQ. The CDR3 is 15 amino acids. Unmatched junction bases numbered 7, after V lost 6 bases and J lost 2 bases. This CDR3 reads CASNPRQGANYGYTF. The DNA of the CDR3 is TGCGCCAGCAACCCAAGACAGGGGGCGAACTATGGCTACACCTTC. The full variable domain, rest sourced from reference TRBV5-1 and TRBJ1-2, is KAGVTQTPRYLIKTRGQQVTLSCSPISGHRSVSWYQQTPGQGLQFLFEYFSETQRNKGNFPGRFSGRQFSNSRSEMNVSTLELGDSALYLCASNPRQGANYGYTFGSGTRLTVV.

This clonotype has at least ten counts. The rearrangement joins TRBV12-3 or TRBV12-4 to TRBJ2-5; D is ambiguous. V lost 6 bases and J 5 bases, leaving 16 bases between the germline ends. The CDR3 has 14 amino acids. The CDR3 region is CASSQVRHRETQYF. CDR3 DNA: TGTGCCAGCAGCCAAGTCCGACACCGGGAGACCCAGTACTTC.

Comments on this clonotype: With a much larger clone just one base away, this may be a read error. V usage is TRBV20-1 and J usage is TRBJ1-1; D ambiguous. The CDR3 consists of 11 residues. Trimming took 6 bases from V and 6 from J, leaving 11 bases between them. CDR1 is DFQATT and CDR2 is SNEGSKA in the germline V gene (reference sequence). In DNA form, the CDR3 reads TGCAGTGCAGACCTGGAACCTGAAGCTTTCTTT. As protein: CSADLEPEAFF.

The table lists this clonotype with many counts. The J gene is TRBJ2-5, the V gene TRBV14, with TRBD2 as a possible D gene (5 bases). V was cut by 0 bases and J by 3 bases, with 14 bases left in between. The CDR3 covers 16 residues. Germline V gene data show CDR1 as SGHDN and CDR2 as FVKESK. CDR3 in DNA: TGTGCCAGCAGCCAAGAGAGTCGGGGTTATGAAGAGACCCAGTACTTC. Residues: CASSQESRGYEETQYF.

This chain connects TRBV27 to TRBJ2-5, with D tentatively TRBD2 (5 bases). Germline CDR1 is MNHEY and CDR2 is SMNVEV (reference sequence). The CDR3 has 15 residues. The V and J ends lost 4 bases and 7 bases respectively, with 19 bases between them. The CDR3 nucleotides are TGTGCCAGCAGTTCCGGACGTAGACCTGAGGGGACCCAGTACTTC. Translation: CASSSGRRPEGTQYF.

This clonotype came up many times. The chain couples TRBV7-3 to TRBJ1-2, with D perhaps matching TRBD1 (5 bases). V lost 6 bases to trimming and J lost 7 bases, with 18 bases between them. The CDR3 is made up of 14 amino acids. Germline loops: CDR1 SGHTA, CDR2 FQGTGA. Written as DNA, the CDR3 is TGTGCCAGCAGTCAAGGGGTGCAGGGTAGTGGCTACACCTTC. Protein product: CASSQGVQGSGYTF. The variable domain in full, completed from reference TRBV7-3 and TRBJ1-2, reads GAGVSQTPSNKVTEKGKYVELRCDPISGHTALYWYRQSLGQGPEFLIYFQGTGAADDSGLPNDRFFAVRPEGSVSTLKIQRTERGDSAVYLCASSQGVQGSGYTFGSGTRLTVV.

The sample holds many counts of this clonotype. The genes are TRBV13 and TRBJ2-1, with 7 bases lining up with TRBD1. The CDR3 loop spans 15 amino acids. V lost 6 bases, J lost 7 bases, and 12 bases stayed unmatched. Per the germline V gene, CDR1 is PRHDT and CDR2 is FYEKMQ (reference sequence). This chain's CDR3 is CASSSGRGMRNEQFF. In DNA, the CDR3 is TGTGCCAGCAGTTCGGGCAGGGGGATGCGGAATGAGCAGTTCTTC. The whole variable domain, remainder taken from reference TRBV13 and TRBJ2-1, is AAGVIQSPRHLIKEKRETATLKCYPIPRHDTVYWYQQGPGQDPQFLISFYEKMQSDKGSIPDRFSAQQFSDYHSELNMSSLELGDSALYFCASSSGRGMRNEQFFGPGTRLTVL.

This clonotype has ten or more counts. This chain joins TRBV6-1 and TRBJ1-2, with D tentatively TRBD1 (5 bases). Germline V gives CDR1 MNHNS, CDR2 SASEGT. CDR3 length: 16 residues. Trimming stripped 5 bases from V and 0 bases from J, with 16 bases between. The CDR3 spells CASSPDGGASNYGYTF. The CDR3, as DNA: TGTGCCAGCAGTCCCGATGGTGGGGCCTCTAACTATGGCTACACCTTC.

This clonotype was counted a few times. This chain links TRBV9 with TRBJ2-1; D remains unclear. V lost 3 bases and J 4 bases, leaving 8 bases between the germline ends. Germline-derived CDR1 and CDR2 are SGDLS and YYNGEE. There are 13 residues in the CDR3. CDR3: CASSERLYNEQFF. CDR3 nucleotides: TGTGCCAGCAGCGAGAGACTGTACAATGAGCAGTTCTTC.

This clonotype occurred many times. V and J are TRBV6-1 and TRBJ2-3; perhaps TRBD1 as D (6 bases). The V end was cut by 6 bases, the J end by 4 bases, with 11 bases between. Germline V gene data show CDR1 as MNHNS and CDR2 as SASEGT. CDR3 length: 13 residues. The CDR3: CASRTPGADTQYF. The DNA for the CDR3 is TGTGCCAGCAGGACCCCAGGGGCAGATACGCAGTATTTT.

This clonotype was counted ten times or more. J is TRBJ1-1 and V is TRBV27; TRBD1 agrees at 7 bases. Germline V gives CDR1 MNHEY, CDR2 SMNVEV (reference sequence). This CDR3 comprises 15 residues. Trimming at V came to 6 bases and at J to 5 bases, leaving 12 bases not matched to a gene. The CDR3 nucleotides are TGTGCCAGCAGCTTGACCGCAGGGGGGAGGACTGAAGCTTTCTTT. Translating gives CASSLTAGGRTEAFF.

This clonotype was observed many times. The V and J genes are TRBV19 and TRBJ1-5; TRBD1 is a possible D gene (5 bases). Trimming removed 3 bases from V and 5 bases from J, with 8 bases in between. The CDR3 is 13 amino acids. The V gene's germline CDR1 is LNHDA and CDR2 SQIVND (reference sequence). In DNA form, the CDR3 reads TGTGCCAGTAGTATGGGACGGGATCAGCCCCAGCATTTT. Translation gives CASSMGRDQPQHF.

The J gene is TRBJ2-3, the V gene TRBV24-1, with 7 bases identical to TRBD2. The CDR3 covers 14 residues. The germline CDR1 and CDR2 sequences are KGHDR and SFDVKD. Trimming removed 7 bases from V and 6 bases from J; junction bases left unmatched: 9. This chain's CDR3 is CATSPLMGGDTQYF. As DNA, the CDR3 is TGTGCCACCAGCCCTCTCATGGGAGGGGATACGCAGTATTTT.

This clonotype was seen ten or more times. Here the CDR3 reads CASNQGLARDEQFF. As DNA, the CDR3 is TGTGCCAGCAATCAGGGACTAGCTAGGGATGAGCAGTTCTTC. The chain combines TRBV3-1 with TRBJ2-1, with TRBD2 identical over 9 bases. Germline V gene lookup returns CDR1 LGHDT and CDR2 YNNKEL (reference sequence). V lost 7 bases to trimming and J lost 8 bases; unmatched junction nucleotides: 9. This CDR3 comprises 14 residues.

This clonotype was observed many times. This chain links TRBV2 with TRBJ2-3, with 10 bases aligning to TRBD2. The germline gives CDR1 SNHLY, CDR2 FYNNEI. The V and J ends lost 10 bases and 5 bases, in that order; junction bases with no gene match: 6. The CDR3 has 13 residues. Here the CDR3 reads CATSSGSLDTQYF. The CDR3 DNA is TGTGCCACGTCTAGCGGGAGTTTAGATACGCAGTATTTT.